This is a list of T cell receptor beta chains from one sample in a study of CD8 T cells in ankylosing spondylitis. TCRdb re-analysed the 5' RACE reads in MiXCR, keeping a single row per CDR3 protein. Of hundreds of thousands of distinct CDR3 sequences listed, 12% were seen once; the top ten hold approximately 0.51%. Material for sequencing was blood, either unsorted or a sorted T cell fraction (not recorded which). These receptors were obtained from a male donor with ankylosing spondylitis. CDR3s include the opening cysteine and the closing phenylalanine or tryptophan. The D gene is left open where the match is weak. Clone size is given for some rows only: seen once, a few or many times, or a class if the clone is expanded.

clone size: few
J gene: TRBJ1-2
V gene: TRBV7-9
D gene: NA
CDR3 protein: CATNPDIYGYTF
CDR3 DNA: TGTGCCACCAACCCGGACATCTATGGCTACACCTTC

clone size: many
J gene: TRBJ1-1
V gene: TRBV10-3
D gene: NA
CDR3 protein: CAISESIAGNTEAFF
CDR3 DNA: TGTGCCATCAGTGAGTCAATCGCGGGGAACACTGAAGCTTTCTTT

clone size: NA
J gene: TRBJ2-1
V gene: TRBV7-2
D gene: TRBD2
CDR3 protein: CASSRSFGTSMNEQFF
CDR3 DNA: TGTGCCAGCAGCCGATCCTTCGGGACTAGCATGAATGAGCAGTTCTTC

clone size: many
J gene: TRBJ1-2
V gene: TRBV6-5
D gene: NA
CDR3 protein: CASSYSEMRGYTF
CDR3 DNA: TGTGCCAGCAGTTACTCGGAGATGAGGGGCTACACCTTC

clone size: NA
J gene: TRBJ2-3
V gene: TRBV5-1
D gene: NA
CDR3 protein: CASSPGTVSADTQYF
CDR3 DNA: TGCGCCAGCAGCCCGGGGACGGTCTCAGCAGATACGCAGTATTTT

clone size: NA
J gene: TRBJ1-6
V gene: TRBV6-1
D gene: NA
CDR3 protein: CASRAQGFSSPLHF
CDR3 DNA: TGTGCCAGCAGGGCTCAGGGATTCTCCTCACCCCTCCACTTT

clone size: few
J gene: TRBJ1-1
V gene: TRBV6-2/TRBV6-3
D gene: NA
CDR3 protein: CASSYIGRGPNTEAFF
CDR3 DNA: TGTGCCAGCAGTTACATAGGGAGGGGACCGAACACTGAAGCTTTCTTT

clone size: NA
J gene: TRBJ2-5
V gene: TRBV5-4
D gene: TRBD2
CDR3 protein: CASSFIGGETQYF
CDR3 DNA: TGTGCCAGCAGCTTTATCGGGGGGGAGACCCAGTACTTC

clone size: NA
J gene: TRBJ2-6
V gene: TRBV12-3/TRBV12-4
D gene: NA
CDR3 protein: CASSLMWGPELYGANVLTF
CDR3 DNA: TGTGCCAGCAGTTTAATGTGGGGACCCGAGCTGTATGGGGCCAACGTCCTGACTTTC

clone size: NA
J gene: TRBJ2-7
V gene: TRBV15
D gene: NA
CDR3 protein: CATSRAFGGGTYEQYF
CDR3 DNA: TGTGCCACCAGCAGAGCCTTCGGAGGGGGGACCTACGAGCAGTACTTC

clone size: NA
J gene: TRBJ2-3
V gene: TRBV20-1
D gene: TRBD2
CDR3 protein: CSARSSGGDTDTQYF
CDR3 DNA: TGCAGTGCTAGGTCCAGCGGGGGCGACACAGATACGCAGTATTTT

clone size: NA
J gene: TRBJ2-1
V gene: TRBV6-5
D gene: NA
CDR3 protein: CASSYQPGLYNEQFF
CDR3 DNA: TGTGCCAGCAGTTACCAACCGGGACTTTACAATGAGCAGTTCTTC

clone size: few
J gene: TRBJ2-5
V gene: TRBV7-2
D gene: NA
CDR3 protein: CASRLGGQETQYF
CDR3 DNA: TGTGCCAGCAGATTAGGGGGACAAGAGACCCAGTACTTC

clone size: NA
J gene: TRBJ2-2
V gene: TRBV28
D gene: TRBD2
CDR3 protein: CASSLTSGLGGATGELFF
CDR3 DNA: TGTGCCAGCAGTTTGACTAGCGGACTCGGAGGTGCCACCGGGGAGCTGTTTTTT

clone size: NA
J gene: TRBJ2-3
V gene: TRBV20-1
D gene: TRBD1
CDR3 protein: CSAVDQQGATDTQYF
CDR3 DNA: TGCAGTGCCGTCGATCAACAGGGGGCAACAGATACGCAGTATTTT

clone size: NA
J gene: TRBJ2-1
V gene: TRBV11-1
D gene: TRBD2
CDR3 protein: CASSSLAGENWFF
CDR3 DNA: TGTGCCAGCAGTTCTCTAGCGGGAGAGAATTGGTTCTTC

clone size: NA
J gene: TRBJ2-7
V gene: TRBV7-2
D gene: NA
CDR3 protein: CASSLASGQSSYEQYF
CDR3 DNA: TGTGCCAGCAGCTTAGCGTCCGGACAGTCCTCCTACGAGCAGTACTTC

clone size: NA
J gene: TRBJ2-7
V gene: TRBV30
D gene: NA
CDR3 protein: CAWGGVGYEQYF
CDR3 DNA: TGTGCCTGGGGCGGGGTCGGCTACGAGCAGTACTTC

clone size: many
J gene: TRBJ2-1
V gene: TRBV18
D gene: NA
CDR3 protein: CASSPLDNEQFF
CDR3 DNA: TGTGCCAGCTCACCCCTGGACAATGAGCAGTTCTTC

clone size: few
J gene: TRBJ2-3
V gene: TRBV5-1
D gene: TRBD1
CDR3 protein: CASSLAWTGDTDTQYF
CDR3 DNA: TGCGCCAGCAGCTTGGCCTGGACAGGGGACACAGATACGCAGTATTTT

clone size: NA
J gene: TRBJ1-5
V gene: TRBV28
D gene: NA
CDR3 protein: CASRDTAQHF
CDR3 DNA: TGTGCCAGCAGGGACACAGCCCAGCATTTT

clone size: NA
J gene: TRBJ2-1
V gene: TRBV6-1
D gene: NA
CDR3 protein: CASSQLMGVNEQFF
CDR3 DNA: TGTGCCAGCAGTCAACTCATGGGAGTCAATGAGCAGTTCTTC

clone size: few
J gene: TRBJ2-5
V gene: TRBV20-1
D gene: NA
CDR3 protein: CSAWKGDSGETQYF
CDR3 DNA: TGCAGTGCCTGGAAAGGGGACTCTGGGGAGACCCAGTACTTC

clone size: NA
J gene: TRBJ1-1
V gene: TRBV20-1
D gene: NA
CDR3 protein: CSAWRGRGTEAFF
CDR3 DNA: TGCAGTGCATGGAGGGGGAGGGGCACTGAAGCTTTCTTT

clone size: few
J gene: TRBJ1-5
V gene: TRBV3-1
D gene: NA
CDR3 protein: CASSQGGDSNQPQHF
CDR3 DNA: TGTGCCAGCAGCCAAGGGGGGGATAGCAATCAGCCCCAGCATTTT

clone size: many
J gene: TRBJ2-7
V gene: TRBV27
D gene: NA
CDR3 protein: CASSLAVGPYEQYF
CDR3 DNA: TGTGCCAGCAGTTTAGCGGTAGGCCCCTATGAGCAGTACTTC

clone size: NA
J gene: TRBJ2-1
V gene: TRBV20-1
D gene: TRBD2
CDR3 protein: CSASPHLAGASYNEQFF
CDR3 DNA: TGCAGTGCTAGTCCTCATTTGGCGGGAGCATCCTACAATGAGCAGTTCTTC

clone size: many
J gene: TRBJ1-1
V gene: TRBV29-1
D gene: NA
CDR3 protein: CSARGGPNTEAFF
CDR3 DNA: TGCAGCGCCCGGGGGGGGCCGAACACTGAAGCTTTCTTT

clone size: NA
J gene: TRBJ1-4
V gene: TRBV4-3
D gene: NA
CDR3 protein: CASSQDHDGAGWGLFF
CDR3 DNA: TGCGCCAGCAGCCAAGATCATGACGGCGCAGGCTGGGGACTGTTTTTT

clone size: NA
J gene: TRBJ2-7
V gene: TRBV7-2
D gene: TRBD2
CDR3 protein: CASSITSGGSYEQYF
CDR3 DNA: TGTGCCAGCAGCATAACTAGCGGGGGGTCCTACGAGCAGTACTTC

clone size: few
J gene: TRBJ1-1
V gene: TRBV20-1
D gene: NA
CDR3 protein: CSANQGVYTEAFF
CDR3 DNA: TGCAGTGCAAACCAAGGGGTATACACTGAAGCTTTCTTT

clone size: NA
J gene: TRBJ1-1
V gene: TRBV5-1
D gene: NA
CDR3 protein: CASSLDVGAPEAFF
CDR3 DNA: TGCGCCAGCAGCTTGGACGTTGGGGCCCCCGAAGCTTTCTTT

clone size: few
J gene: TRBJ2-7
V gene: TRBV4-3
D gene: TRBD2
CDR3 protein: CASSRDGTSAYEQYF
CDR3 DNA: TGCGCCAGCAGCCGGGACGGGACTAGTGCCTACGAGCAGTACTTC

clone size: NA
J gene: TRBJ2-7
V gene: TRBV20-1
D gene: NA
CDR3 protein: CSARWGGPLEQYF
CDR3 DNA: TGCAGTGCTAGATGGGGGGGGCCCTTGGAGCAGTACTTC

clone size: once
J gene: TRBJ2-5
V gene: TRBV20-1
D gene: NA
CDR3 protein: CIWEERETQYF
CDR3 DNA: TGCATCTGGGAAGAACGAGAGACCCAGTACTTC

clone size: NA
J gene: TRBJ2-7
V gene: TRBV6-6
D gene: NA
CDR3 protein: CASNRMDSYEQYF
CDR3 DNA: TGTGCCAGCAACAGGATGGACTCCTACGAGCAGTACTTC

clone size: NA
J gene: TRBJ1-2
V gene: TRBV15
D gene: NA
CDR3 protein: CATSRERGKGYTF
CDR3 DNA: TGTGCCACCAGCAGAGAACGGGGCAAGGGCTACACCTTC

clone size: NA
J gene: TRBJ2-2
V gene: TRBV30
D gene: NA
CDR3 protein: CAWRPENTGELFF
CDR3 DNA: TGTGCCTGGAGACCGGAGAACACCGGGGAGCTGTTTTTT

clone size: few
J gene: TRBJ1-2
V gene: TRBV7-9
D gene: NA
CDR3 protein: CASSSLRKDYGYTF
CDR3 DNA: TGTGCCAGCAGCTCGTTACGCAAGGACTATGGCTACACCTTC

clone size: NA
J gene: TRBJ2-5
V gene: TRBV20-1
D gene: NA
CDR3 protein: CSAPSWLETQYF
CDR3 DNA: TGCAGTGCTCCCTCGTGGTTGGAGACCCAGTACTTC

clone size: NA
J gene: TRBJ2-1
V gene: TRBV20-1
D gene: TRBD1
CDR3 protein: CSVPSFWDRAYNEQFF
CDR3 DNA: TGCAGTGTCCCGTCATTTTGGGACAGGGCATACAATGAGCAGTTCTTC

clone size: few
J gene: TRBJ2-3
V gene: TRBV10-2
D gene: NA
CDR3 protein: CASSDGGLSTDTQYF
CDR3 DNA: TGCGCCAGCAGTGACGGGGGGCTCAGCACAGATACGCAGTATTTT

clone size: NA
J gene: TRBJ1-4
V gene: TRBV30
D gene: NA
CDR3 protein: CAVTGGEKLFF
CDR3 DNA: TGTGCGGTAACCGGGGGAGAAAAACTGTTTTTT

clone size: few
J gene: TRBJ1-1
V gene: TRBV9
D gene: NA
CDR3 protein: CASSVGGTAFEAFF
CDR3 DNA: TGTGCCAGCAGCGTAGGGGGGACGGCATTTGAAGCTTTCTTT

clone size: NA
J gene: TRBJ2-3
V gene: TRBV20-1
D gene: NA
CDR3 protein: CSAGGGARADTQYF
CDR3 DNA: TGCAGTGCGGGAGGGGGGGCCAGGGCAGATACGCAGTATTTT

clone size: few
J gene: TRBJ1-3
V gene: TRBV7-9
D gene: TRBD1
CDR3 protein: CASSLAGTGTGNTIYF
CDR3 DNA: TGTGCCAGCAGCTTGGCCGGGACAGGGACTGGAAACACCATATATTTT

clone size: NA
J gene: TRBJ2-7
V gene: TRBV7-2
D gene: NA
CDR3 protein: CASSPLMTSYEQYF
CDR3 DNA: TGTGCCAGCAGCCCGCTCATGACGTCCTACGAGCAGTACTTC

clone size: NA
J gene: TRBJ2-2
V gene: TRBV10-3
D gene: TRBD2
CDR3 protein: CAINLASGSNTGELFF
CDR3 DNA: TGTGCCATCAATTTGGCTAGCGGGAGCAACACCGGGGAGCTGTTTTTT

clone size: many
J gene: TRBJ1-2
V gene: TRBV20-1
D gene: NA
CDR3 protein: CSAKPIQGRADYGYTF
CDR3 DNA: TGCAGTGCAAAACCTATCCAGGGGAGAGCGGACTATGGCTACACCTTC

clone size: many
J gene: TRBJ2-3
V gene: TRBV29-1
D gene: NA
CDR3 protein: CSVKYPGSTDTQYF
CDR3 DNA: TGCAGCGTTAAGTATCCGGGGTCAACAGATACGCAGTATTTT

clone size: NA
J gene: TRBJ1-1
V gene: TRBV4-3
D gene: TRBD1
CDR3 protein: CASSQDATGSTEAFF
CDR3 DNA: TGCGCCAGCAGCCAAGATGCGACAGGGAGCACTGAAGCTTTCTTT

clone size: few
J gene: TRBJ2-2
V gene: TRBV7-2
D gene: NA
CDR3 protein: CASSRGLLIYAGELFF
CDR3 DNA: TGTGCCAGCAGCCGGGGACTGCTAATTTATGCCGGGGAGCTGTTTTTT

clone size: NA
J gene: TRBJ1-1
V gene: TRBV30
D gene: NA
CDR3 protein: CAWNRKNTEAFF
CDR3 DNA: TGTGCCTGGAATAGGAAGAACACTGAAGCTTTCTTT

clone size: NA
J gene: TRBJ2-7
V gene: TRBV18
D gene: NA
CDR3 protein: CASSPVGGLSDLYEQYF
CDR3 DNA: TGTGCCAGCTCACCCGTCGGAGGGCTTTCGGACCTATACGAGCAGTACTTC

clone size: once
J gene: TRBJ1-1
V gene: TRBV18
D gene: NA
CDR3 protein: CASSQSGNTEAFF
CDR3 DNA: TGTGCCAGCTCACAAAGTGGGAACACTGAAGCTTTCTTT